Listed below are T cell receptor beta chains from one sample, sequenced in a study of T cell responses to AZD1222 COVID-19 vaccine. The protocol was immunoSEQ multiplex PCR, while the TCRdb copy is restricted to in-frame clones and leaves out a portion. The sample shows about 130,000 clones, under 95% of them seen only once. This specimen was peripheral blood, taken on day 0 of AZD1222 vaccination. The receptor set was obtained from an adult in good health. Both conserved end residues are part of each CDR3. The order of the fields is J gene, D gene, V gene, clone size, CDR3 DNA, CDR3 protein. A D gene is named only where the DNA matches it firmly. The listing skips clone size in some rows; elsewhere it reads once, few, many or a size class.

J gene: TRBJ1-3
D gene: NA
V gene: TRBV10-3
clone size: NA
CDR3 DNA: TGTGCCAATTCGGCTGGAAACACCATATATTTT
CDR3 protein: CANSAGNTIYF

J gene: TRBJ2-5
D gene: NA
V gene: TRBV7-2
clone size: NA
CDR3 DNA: TGTGCCAGCAGCCCGGACCCCCGGTTCCAAGAGACCCAGTACTTC
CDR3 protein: CASSPDPRFQETQYF

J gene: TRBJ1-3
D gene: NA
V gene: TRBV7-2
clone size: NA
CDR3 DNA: TGTGCCAGCAGCTCCTCGATATCGTTTATTGGAAACACCATATATTTT
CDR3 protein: CASSSSISFIGNTIYF

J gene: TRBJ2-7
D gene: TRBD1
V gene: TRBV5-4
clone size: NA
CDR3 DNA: TGTGCCAGCAGCACCGAATTAGGGACAGGGGGGCATGAGCAGTACTTC
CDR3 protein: CASSTELGTGGHEQYF

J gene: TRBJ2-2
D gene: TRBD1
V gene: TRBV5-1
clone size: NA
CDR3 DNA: TGCGCCAGCAGCTTGGGTGGACAGGGAAACGGGGAGCTGTTTTTT
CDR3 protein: CASSLGGQGNGELFF

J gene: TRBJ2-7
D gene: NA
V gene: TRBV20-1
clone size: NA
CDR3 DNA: TGCAGTGCTAGTGCCAGGGTCTACGAGCAGTACTTC
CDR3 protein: CSASARVYEQYF

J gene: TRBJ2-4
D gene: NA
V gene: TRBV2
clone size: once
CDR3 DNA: TGTGCCAGCTTAAGACAGACCCTAAACATTCAGTACTTC
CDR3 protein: CASLRQTLNIQYF

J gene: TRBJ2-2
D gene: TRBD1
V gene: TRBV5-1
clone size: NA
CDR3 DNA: TGCGCCAGCAGCCGGACAGGGGCGAACACCGGGGAGCTGTTTTTT
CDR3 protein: CASSRTGANTGELFF

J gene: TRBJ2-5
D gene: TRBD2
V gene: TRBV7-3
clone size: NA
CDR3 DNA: TGTGCCAGCAGCCAGCGGGGGGACCGAGAGACCCAGTACTTC
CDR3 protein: CASSQRGDRETQYF

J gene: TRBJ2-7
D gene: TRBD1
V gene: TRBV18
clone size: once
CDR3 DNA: TGTGCCAGCTCACTGGTGGGACAGGGGCCATCGGAGCAGTACTTC
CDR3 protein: CASSLVGQGPSEQYF

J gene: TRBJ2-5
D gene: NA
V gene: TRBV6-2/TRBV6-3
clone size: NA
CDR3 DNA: TGTGCCAGCAGTTTTGGCAGTTGGGAGACCCAGTACTTC
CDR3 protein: CASSFGSWETQYF

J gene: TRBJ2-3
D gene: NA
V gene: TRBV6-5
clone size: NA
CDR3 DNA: TGTGCCAGCAGTTACACACAGAGCACAGATACGCAGTATTTT
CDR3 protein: CASSYTQSTDTQYF

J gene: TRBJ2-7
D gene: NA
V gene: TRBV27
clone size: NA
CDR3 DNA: TGTGCCAGCAGCGACAGAACCTACGAGCAGTACTTC
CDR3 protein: CASSDRTYEQYF

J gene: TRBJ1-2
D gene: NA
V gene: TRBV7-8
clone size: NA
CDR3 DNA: TGTGCCAGCAGCTTAGTGTCTGGGGGAGGTGGCTACACCTTC
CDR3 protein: CASSLVSGGGGYTF

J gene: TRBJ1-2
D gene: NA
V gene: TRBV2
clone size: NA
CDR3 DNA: TGTGCCAGCAGCATACAGGGTTCCTATGGCTACACCTTC
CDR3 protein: CASSIQGSYGYTF

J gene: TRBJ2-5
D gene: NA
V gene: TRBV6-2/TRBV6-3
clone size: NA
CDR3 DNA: TGTGCCAGCAGTTACTCGGCGGACCAAGAGACCCAGTACTTC
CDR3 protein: CASSYSADQETQYF

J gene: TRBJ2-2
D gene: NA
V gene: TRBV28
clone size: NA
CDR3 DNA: TGTGCCAGCAGTACACCGTCTGCGGCGAACACCGGGGAGCTGTTTTTT
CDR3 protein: CASSTPSAANTGELFF

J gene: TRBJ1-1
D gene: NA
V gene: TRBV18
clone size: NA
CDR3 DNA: TGTGCCAGCTCTGGTCCAAACACTGAAGCTTTCTTT
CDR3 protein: CASSGPNTEAFF

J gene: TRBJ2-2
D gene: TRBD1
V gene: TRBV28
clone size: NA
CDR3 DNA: TGTGCCAGCAGTATCTGGGGACAGCCCACGAACACCGGGGAGCTGTTTTTT
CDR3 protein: CASSIWGQPTNTGELFF

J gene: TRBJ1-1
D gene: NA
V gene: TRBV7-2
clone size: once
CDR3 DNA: TGTGCCAGCAGCTTAGGCCAGAACACTGAAGCTTTCTTT
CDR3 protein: CASSLGQNTEAFF

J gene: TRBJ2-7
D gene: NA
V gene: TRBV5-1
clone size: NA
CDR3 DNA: TGCGCCAGCAGCCCGTTACCACCCTACGAGCAGTACTTC
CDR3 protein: CASSPLPPYEQYF

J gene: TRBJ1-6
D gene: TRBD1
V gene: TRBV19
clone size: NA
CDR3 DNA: TGTGCCAGTAAACGGGGACAGTGGTCTTCACCCCTCCACTTT
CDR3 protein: CASKRGQWSSPLHF

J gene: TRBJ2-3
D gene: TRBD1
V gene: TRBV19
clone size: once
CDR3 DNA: TGTGCCACTTCTGGGACAGGGAACACAGATACGCAGTATTTT
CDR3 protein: CATSGTGNTDTQYF

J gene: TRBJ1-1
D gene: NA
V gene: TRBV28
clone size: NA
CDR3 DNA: TGTGCCAGCAGCCCTAACACTGAAGCTTTCTTT
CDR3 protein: CASSPNTEAFF

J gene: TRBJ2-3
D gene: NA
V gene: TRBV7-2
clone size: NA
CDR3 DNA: TGTGCCAGCAGCCAGGACTATTATACGCAGTATTTT
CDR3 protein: CASSQDYYTQYF

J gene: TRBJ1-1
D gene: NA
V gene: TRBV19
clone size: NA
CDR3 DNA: TGTGCCAGTAGTTGGGAGGGAACTGAAGCTTTCTTT
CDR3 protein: CASSWEGTEAFF

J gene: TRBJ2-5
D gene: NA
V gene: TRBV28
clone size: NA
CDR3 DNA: TGTGCCAGCAGTTGGACAGCTGGGGGGACCCAGTACTTC
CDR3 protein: CASSWTAGGTQYF

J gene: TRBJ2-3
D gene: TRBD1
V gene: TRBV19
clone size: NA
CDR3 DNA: TGTGCCAGTAGTCTGGGACAGGGGGCAGATACGCAGTATTTT
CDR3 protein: CASSLGQGADTQYF

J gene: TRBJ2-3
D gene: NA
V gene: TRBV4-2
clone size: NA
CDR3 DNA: TGTGCCAGCAGCCGAGAGGAGAGGGCTGCCTCGGATACGCAGTATTTT
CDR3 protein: CASSREERAASDTQYF

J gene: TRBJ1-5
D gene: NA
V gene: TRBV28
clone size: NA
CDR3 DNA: TGTGCCAGCCGTCGGGGAAACTATCAGCCCCAGCATTTT
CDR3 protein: CASRRGNYQPQHF

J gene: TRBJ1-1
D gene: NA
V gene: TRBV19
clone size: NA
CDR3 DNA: TGTGCCAGTAGCCGTGAGAGAGGGGGAACTGAAGCTTTCTTT
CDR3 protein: CASSRERGGTEAFF

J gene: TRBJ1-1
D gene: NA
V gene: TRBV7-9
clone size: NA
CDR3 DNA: TGTGCCAGCAGCTTAGTCGGCAGTACGAGCGCTGAAGCTTTCTTT
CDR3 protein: CASSLVGSTSAEAFF

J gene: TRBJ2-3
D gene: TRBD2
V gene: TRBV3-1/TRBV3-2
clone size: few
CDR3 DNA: TGTGCCAGCAGCCAAGAAGAGCTAGCGGGGGGAGAAGGCACAGATACGCAGTATTTT
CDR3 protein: CASSQEELAGGEGTDTQYF

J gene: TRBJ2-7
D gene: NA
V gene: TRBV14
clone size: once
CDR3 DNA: TGTGCCAGCAGCCAAGTTCACAGATTGTCCTACGAGCAGTACTTC
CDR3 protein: CASSQVHRLSYEQYF

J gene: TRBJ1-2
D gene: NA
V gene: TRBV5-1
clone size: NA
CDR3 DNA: TGCGCCAGCAGCAGGGAGGGAGAAAACTATGGCTACACCTTC
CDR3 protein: CASSREGENYGYTF

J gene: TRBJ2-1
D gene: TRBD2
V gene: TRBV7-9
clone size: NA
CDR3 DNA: TGTGCCAGCAGGAGCGGGGGTGAATACAATGAGCAGTTCTTC
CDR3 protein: CASRSGGEYNEQFF

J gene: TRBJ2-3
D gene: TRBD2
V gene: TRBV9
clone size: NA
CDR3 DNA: TGTGCCAGCAGCGTAGGGGCTAGCGGGGACTACACAGATACGCAGTATTTT
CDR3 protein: CASSVGASGDYTDTQYF

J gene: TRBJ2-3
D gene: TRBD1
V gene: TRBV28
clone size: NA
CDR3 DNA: TGTGCCAGCACCTTACAGGGGATCGGAGATACGCAGTATTTT
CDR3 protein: CASTLQGIGDTQYF

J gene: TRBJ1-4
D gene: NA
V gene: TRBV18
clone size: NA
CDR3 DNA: TGTGCCAGCTCACAGGACCTTAATGAAAAACTGTTTTTT
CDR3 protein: CASSQDLNEKLFF

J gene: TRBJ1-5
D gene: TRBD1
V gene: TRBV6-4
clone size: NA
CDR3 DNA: TGTGCCAGCAGTGAGCAACCAGGGGGGGATCAGCCCCAGCATTTT
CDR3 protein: CASSEQPGGDQPQHF

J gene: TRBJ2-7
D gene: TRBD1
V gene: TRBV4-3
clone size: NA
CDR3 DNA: TGCGCCAGCAGTGTAAAGACAGGGGGTCCCTACGAGCAGTACTTC
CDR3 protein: CASSVKTGGPYEQYF

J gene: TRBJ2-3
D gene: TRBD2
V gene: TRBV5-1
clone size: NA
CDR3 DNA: TGCGCCAGCAGCATGAGCGGGGGGGCCCAAGATACGCAGTATTTT
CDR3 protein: CASSMSGGAQDTQYF

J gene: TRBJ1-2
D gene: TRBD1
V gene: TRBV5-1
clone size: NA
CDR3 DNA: TGCGCCAGCAGCGGGGACAGGGGGCCCTATGGCTACACCTTC
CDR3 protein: CASSGDRGPYGYTF

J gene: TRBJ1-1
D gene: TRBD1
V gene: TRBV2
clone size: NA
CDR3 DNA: TGTGCCAGCAGTATGAGGGGGACAGCCCCTTATTTT
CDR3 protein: CASSMRGTAPYF

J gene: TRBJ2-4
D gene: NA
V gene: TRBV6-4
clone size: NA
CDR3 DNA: TGTGCCAGCAGTGATTATGCGATAGCCAAAAACATTCAGTACTTC
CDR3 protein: CASSDYAIAKNIQYF

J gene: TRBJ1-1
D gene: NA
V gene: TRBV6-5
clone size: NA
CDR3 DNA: TGTGCCAGCAGTTACTCGTTGACAGCCTTTGAAGCTTTCTTT
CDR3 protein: CASSYSLTAFEAFF

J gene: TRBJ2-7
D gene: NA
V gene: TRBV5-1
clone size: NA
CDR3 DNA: TGCGCCAGCAGCTTGGAATCGGCATCCTACGAGCAGTACTTC
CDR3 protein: CASSLESASYEQYF

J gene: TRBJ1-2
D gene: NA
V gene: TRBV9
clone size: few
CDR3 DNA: TGTGCCAGCAGCCCAGCCGGTGGGGGGGCGGGCTATGGCTACACCTTC
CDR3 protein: CASSPAGGGAGYGYTF

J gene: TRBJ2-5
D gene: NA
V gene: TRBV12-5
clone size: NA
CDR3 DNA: TGTGCTAGTGGACCGTCCGGCGGGGAGACCCAGTACTTC
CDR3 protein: CASGPSGGETQYF

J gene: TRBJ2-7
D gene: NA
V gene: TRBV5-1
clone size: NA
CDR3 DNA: TGCGCCAGCAGCACCGGCTCCTACGAGCAGTACTTC
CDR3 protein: CASSTGSYEQYF

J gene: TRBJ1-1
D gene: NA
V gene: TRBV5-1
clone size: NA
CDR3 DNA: TGCGCCAGCAGCAACTACAGGGTTGGAGGGAACACTGAAGCTTTCTTT
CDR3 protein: CASSNYRVGGNTEAFF

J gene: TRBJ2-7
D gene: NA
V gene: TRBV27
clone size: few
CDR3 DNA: TGTGCCAGCAGTTATTCAGGGCCCTACGAGCAGTACTTC
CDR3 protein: CASSYSGPYEQYF

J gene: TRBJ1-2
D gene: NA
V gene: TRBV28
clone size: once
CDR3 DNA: TGTGCCAGCAGTTTATGGAGCCCGACTACTAACTATGGCTACACCTTC
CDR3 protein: CASSLWSPTTNYGYTF

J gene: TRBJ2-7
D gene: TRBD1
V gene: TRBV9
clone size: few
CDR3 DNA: TGTGCCAGCAGCCGATCCCTCCAGGGGGTCGAGCAGTACTTC
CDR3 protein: CASSRSLQGVEQYF

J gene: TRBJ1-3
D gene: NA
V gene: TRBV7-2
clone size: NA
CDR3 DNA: TGTGCCAGCAGCTTAGGCTTGGCCAGCTCTGGAAACACCATATATTTT
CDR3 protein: CASSLGLASSGNTIYF

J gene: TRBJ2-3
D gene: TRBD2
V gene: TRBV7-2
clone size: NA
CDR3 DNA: TGTGCCAGCTTACTAGCGGGCACAGATACGCAGTATTTT
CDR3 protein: CASLLAGTDTQYF